This entry lists 15 T cell receptor beta chains sequenced from one sample in a study of T cells after yellow fever vaccination. One entry per CDR3 protein, called by TCRdb with MiXCR from the 5' RACE reads. The sample records more than 95,000 distinct CDR3 sequences, roughly 7.9% being singletons. The input for sequencing was CD4+ T cells sorted from PBMCs, taken more than 40 days after the first yellow fever vaccination. The receptors stem from a man aged 18 to 30 who received the YFV17D yellow fever vaccine.

This clonotype was observed many times. This chain links TRBV7-2 with TRBJ2-1; D not certain. The CDR3 has 11 residues. From germline, CDR1 is SGHTA and CDR2 FQGNSA. V was shortened by 7 bases and J by 3 bases, with 4 bases between the two germline ends. CDR3 in DNA: TGTGCCAGCACCATCTACAATGAGCAGTTCTTC. Encoded protein: CASTIYNEQFF. The whole variable domain, remainder taken from reference TRBV7-2 and TRBJ2-1, is GAGVSQSPSNKVTEKGKDVELRCDPISGHTALYWYRQSLGQGLEFLIYFQGNSAPDKSGLPSDRFSAERTGGSVSTLTIQRTQQEDSAVYLCASTIYNEQFFGPGTRLTVL.

A few counts support this clonotype. J is TRBJ2-5 and V is TRBV5-4; 12 nucleotides match TRBD2. This CDR3 has 16 amino acids. V lost 4 bases, J lost 2 bases, and 6 bases stayed unmatched. Germline V CDR1 and CDR2: SGHNT, YYREEE (reference sequence). CDR3 bases: TGTGCCAGCAGCCCGACTAGCGGGGGAGGGCAAGAGACCCAGTACTTC. It translates to CASSPTSGGGQETQYF.

This clonotype was recorded many times. This chain connects TRBV7-9 to TRBJ1-3; TRBD1 matches 9 bases. The CDR3 is made up of 15 amino acids. Trimming at V came to 8 bases and at J to 0 bases, leaving 5 bases not matched to a gene. Germline V lookup: CDR1 SEHNR, CDR2 FQNEAQ (reference sequence). The CDR3 region has the DNA TGTGCCAGCGGGGGACAGGGACGCTCTGGAAACACCATATATTTT. Its translation is CASGGQGRSGNTIYF.

In its sample, this clonotype was seen a few times. The chain combines TRBV11-2 with TRBJ2-1; TRBD1 or TRBD2 may be the D gene (5 bases each). CDR1 is SGHAT and CDR2 is FQNNGV in the germline V gene. The germline V and J ends were trimmed by 1 base and 9 bases, with 25 bases remaining between them. The CDR3 is 18 residues long. This CDR3 reads CASSLGMSGRVDVVEQFF. In DNA form, the CDR3 reads TGTGCCAGCAGCTTAGGGATGTCAGGGCGGGTGGATGTGGTTGAGCAGTTCTTC.

This clonotype was picked up many times. The chain couples TRBV3-1 to TRBJ1-1, with D perhaps matching TRBD1 (6 bases). The CDR3 extends over 13 amino acids. The V end lost 0 bases, the J end lost 9 bases, and 11 bases lay between the germline ends. Germline V gene lookup returns CDR1 LGHDT and CDR2 YNNKEL (reference sequence). CDR3 DNA: TGTGCCAGCAGCCAAGAACAGGGAGGAAAAGCTTTCTTT. It specifies CASSQEQGGKAFF.

This clonotype was detected ten times or more. V usage is TRBV6-5 and J usage is TRBJ1-5; D unresolved. Germline V CDR1 and CDR2: MNHEY, SVGAGI. Trimming took 1 base from V and 4 from J, leaving 11 bases between them. The CDR3 covers 15 residues. The CDR3 sequence: CASSYLEGWNQPQHF. The CDR3 bases are TGTGCCAGCAGTTACTTAGAGGGTTGGAATCAGCCCCAGCATTTT.

The chain links TRBV12-3 or TRBV12-4 to TRBJ2-3; D not resolved. V was trimmed by 8 bases and J by 1 base, leaving 10 bases between them. This CDR3 has 13 residues. The CDR3 nucleotides read TGTGCCAGCGGTGAGCGCCGCACAGATACGCAGTATTTT. Translating gives CASGERRTDTQYF.

DNA for the CDR3: TGTGCCAGCAGCCACGGGGGGTCCCTGGGGGTAGAGCAGTACTTC. This encodes CASSHGGSLGVEQYF. V is TRBV7-2 and J is TRBJ2-7; 7 nucleotides align to TRBD2. Germline trimming cut 5 bases from V and 7 bases from J; bases unmatched to any gene: 14. The V gene's germline CDR1 is SGHTA and CDR2 FQGNSA. This CDR3 contains 15 residues.

This clonotype was detected many times. The rearrangement links TRBV19 to TRBJ2-2; weak D call: TRBD1 (5 bases). V was cut by 3 bases and J by 4 bases, with 15 bases left in between. This CDR3 has 16 amino acids. Per germline, CDR1 LNHDA and CDR2 SQIVND (reference sequence). This chain's CDR3 is CASSMGRTWGTGELFF. The CDR3 DNA is TGTGCCAGTAGTATGGGGCGGACCTGGGGCACCGGGGAGCTGTTTTTT. Variable domain in full (rest from reference TRBV19 and TRBJ2-2): DGGITQSPKYLFRKEGQNVTLSCEQNLNHDAMYWYRQDPGQGLRLIYYSQIVNDFQKGDIAEGYSVSREKKESFPLTVTSAQKNPTAFYLCASSMGRTWGTGELFFGEGSRLTVL.

The chain employs TRBV4-3 and TRBJ1-3; tentative D call: TRBD1 (6 bases). Germline assignment: CDR1 LGHNA and CDR2 YSLEER. The CDR3 contains 17 residues. V lost 0 bases to trimming and J lost 0 bases, with 12 bases between them. The CDR3 nucleotides are TGCGCCAGCAGCCAAGATGGGAGGGGGGGCTCTGGAAACACCATATATTTT. Encoded protein: CASSQDGRGGSGNTIYF.

This clonotype was detected many times. The chain has TRBV7-2 and TRBJ2-5; maybe TRBD2 (7 bases). Between the trimmed V and J ends, which lost 7 bases and 3 bases, there was a span of 18 bases. The CDR3 totals 15 residues. CDR1 is SGHTA and CDR2 is FQGNSA in the germline V gene. DNA of the CDR3: TGTGCCAGCAACCTCGCTGGGGGGGCGAAAGAGACCCAGTACTTC. This sequence encodes CASNLAGGAKETQYF.

This clonotype was recorded many times. V is TRBV5-1 and J is TRBJ2-2; no firm D call. The V end lost 1 base, the J end lost 6 bases, and 4 bases lay between the germline ends. The CDR3 has 12 residues. Germline V gene data show CDR1 as SGHRS and CDR2 as YFSETQ. The DNA for the CDR3 is TGCGCCAGCAGCTTGTTTGCCGGGGAGCTGTTTTTT. This translates into CASSLFAGELFF.

Ten or more counts support this clonotype. The gene calls are TRBV5-1 and TRBJ1-1, with D hard to call. CDR1 is SGHRS, CDR2 YFSETQ, per germline. The CDR3 length is 14 residues. The germline V and J ends were trimmed by 0 bases and 3 bases, with 9 bases remaining between them. The CDR3 protein is CASSLATGYTEAFF. The CDR3 DNA reads TGCGCCAGCAGCTTGGCCACGGGATACACTGAAGCTTTCTTT. The full variable domain, completed using reference TRBV5-1 and TRBJ1-1, is KAGVTQTPRYLIKTRGQQVTLSCSPISGHRSVSWYQQTPGQGLQFLFEYFSETQRNKGNFPGRFSGRQFSNSRSEMNVSTLELGDSALYLCASSLATGYTEAFFGQGTRLTVV.

This clonotype was found many times. This rearrangement joins TRBV5-1 to TRBJ2-5, with 8 nucleotides matching TRBD1. V lost 4 bases and J lost 5; bases outside the gene matches: 10. This CDR3 has 15 amino acids. From germline, CDR1 is SGHRS and CDR2 YFSETQ. The CDR3 DNA sequence: TGCGCCAGCAGCCCGACAGGGGCCGACTGGGAGACCCAGTACTTC. Protein product: CASSPTGADWETQYF.

This clonotype was seen ten or more times. The J gene is TRBJ1-2, the V gene TRBV7-2; D is undetermined. Germline values: CDR1 SGHTA, CDR2 FQGNSA. The CDR3 contains 14 residues. Trimming stripped 1 base from V and 7 bases from J, with 13 bases between. The CDR3 loop reads CASSLDPRQSGYTF. DNA for the CDR3: TGTGCCAGCAGCTTAGATCCACGCCAATCTGGCTACACCTTC.